This T cell receptor (beta chain) was sequenced during a study of spatial heterogeneity in lung cancer (dated by TCRdb to the late 2010s). For the study in its entirety: Beta-chain transcripts were consistently detected in greater numbers than alpha-chain transcripts, which likely reflected higher beta-chain transcript abundance. In the raw uncorrected reads, each unique combination of TCR and UMI appeared on average more than ten times. TCR alpha and beta repertoires were quantitatively compared across multiple tumor regions, matched nontumor lung and blood in non-small cell lung cancer. The study linked features of the TCR repertoire to counts of nonsynonymous mutations, which were determined by whole-exome sequencing of tumor tissue. At surgery, 220 tumor regions, approximately 64 matched nontumor lung samples and 56 PBMC samples were TCR-sequenced for both alpha and beta chains. On the study overall, not on this receptor specifically: Ubiquitous expanded tumor TCRs were detected in blood more often at tumor resection than at routine follow-up. Confirming at a functional level the hypothesis that regional TCRs recognize regional mutations was considered to require additional single-cell paired TCR alpha and beta sequencing.

This clonotype has a handful of counts. The target of this receptor is not known. No much larger clone exists at a distance of one base, and base qualities are not known. Library generation was performed with 5' RACE. This sample was sequenced with a NextSeq 500. The TCR library protocol attached a unique molecular identifier to each TCR cDNA molecule to allow correction of PCR and sequencing errors. As for how the authors treated the data: Decombinator tools were used for TCR identification, UMI-based error correction and CDR3 extraction. Expanded TCRs were defined as those above a frequency of 2 per 1,000, corresponding to the top 1% of the tumor frequency distribution. Renyi diversity was computed with the R vegan package after each repertoire had been subsampled 100 times to 5,000 TCRs. CDR3 similarity networks were built from amino acid triplet string-kernel similarity, with CDR3s being connected when pairwise similarity was above 0.82. TCRdb took the public reads, trimmed them with fastp at Q25, ran MiXCR for clone calling and kept in-frame beta chains. When rows share a CDR3 protein, they turn into one entry using the most common DNA and genes. These V and J calls derive from TCRdb rather than the authors' analysis. Counted in this sample were about 48,000 distinct CDR3 sequences; about 5.8% of them appeared once. Jointly, the top ten make up 11% of the sample.

The junction shows trimming of 1 base on V and 0 bases on J, and the gene matches do not reach 3 bases of it. The cysteine opens and the phenylalanine closes a CDR3 of 16 amino acids. CDR3 DNA is the only sequence kept; it has 48 bases, read in frame from the first base. Taken from the germline V gene (reference sequence), the CDR1 and CDR2 loops are DFQATT and SNEGSKA. The intended sense of this specimen's time point label: sample taken at primary tumor resection. Donors were under 95 patients with early-stage, untreated non-small cell lung cancer from the lung TRACERx cohort. Without any cell sorting, TCR sequencing was performed on whole RNA extracted either from tumor and nontumor lung tissue or from cryopreserved PBMC samples. Patients were selected for TCR sequencing only if sufficient RNA was available from at least two tumor regions.

The sequencing used PBMCs, collected at surgery. The receptor's source is a male donor with early-stage non-small cell lung cancer. This chain is built from TRBV20-1 and TRBJ2-6, with 7 bases aligning to TRBD2. At the DNA level, the sequence is TGCAGTGCTAGAGTTCCGGGGGGCTCTGGGGCCAACGTCCTGACTTTC. Its protein product is CSARVPGGSGANVLTF.